The 20 T cell receptor beta chains reported below all come from one sample, sequenced in a study of T cell responses to AZD1222 COVID-19 vaccine. Sequencing was performed with immunoSEQ multiplex PCR; in TCRdb, only in-frame clones are kept and a portion is missing. The data show about 120,000 clones, roughly 87% seen once. The sample consisted of peripheral blood, taken on day 0 of AZD1222 vaccination. Receptors originate from an adult in good health.

The chain couples TRBV28 to TRBJ1-4; weak D call: TRBD1 (6 bases). The V end lost 8 bases, the J end lost 4 bases, and 14 bases lay between the germline ends. Germline V gene lookup returns CDR1 MDHEN and CDR2 SYDVKM. This CDR3 region has 14 residues. The CDR3 is CASGISGVNEKLFF. DNA of the CDR3: TGTGCCAGCGGCATCTCAGGGGTTAATGAAAAACTGTTTTTT.

V is TRBV6-5 and J is TRBJ2-1, with a weak D call TRBD2 (6 bases). Germline assignment: CDR1 MNHEY and CDR2 SVGAGI. Trimming shortened V by 6 bases and J by 7 bases, and 13 bases separated the two germline ends. The CDR3 loop spans 13 amino acids. The CDR3 DNA follows: TGTGCCAGCAGCCTCGGTAGCGGAAATGAGCAGTTCTTC. Translation gives CASSLGSGNEQFF.

The chain carries TRBV6-5 and TRBJ1-6, with a possible D match to TRBD1 (6 bases). The V end was cut by 10 bases, the J end by 5 bases, with 18 bases between. Germline loops: CDR1 MNHEY, CDR2 SVGAGI. The CDR3 is 15 residues long. The CDR3 DNA reads TGTGCCACCGACCCAACAGGGATCAATAATTCACCCCTCCACTTT. Its protein is CATDPTGINNSPLHF.

The chain carries TRBV7-2 and TRBJ1-5, with D unresolved. The CDR3 length is 14 residues. Trimming pared 5 bases from V and 0 bases from J, leaving 8 bases between. Looked up from germline, CDR1 is SGHTA and CDR2 is FQGNSA. The CDR3, as DNA: TGTGCCAGCAGCCCGACACATAGCAATCAGCCCCAGCATTTT. Its protein is CASSPTHSNQPQHF.

This clone was recorded only once. This rearrangement joins TRBV27 to TRBJ1-4, with 8 nucleotides matching TRBD1. Germline V gives CDR1 MNHEY, CDR2 SMNVEV (reference sequence). The CDR3 extends over 15 amino acids. V was clipped by 5 bases and J by 3 bases; unmatched bases: 5. The CDR3 coding sequence is TGTGCCAGCAGTCCCACGGACAGGGCTAATGAAAAACTGTTTTTT. It specifies CASSPTDRANEKLFF. Full variable domain (remainder filled in from reference TRBV27 and TRBJ1-4): EAQVTQNPRYLITVTGKKLTVTCSQNMNHEYMSWYRQDPGLGLRQIYYSMNVEVTDKGDVPEGYKVSRKEKRNFPLILESPSPNQTSLYFCASSPTDRANEKLFFGSGTQLSVL.

The rearrangement links TRBV28 to TRBJ1-4; possibly TRBD1 for D (5 bases). Germline CDR1 is MDHEN and CDR2 is SYDVKM. The CDR3 consists of 14 residues. Trimming cost V 5 bases and J 8 bases, with 15 bases left between them. The CDR3 sequence: CASSDPGGGEKLFF. DNA of the CDR3: TGTGCCAGCAGTGACCCGGGGGGAGGCGAAAAACTGTTTTTT.

This clone was detected once. The rearrangement links TRBV27 to TRBJ2-3; weak D call: TRBD1 (5 bases). Deletions cut 1 base from V and 6 bases from J, with 5 bases between. Germline V gives CDR1 MNHEY, CDR2 SMNVEV (reference sequence). The CDR3 spans 12 residues. CDR3 sequence (DNA): TGTGCCAGCAGTTTATGGGGCGATACGCAGTATTTT. This sequence encodes CASSLWGDTQYF.

The chain has TRBV5-1 and TRBJ2-1, with 7 bases lining up with TRBD2. V lost 4 bases to trimming and J lost 2 bases; unmatched junction nucleotides: 6. The CDR3 has 15 residues. Per germline, CDR1 SGHRS and CDR2 YFSETQ. The CDR3 protein is CASSASGETYNEQFF. As DNA, the CDR3 is TGCGCCAGCAGCGCCAGCGGGGAAACCTACAATGAGCAGTTCTTC.

The V call is TRBV16, the J call TRBJ2-1, with 8 nucleotides matching TRBD1. V shed 8 bases, J shed 4 bases, and the junction held 16 bases outside the gene matches. CDR1 and CDR2 from the germline V gene are KGHSY and FQNENV. This CDR3 spans 17 amino acids. The CDR3 loop is CASEGDRYLPVYNEQFF. The CDR3 DNA sequence: TGTGCCAGCGAAGGGGACAGGTACTTGCCGGTATACAATGAGCAGTTCTTC.

J is TRBJ2-3 and V is TRBV7-9; 14 positions agree with TRBD2. The germline gives CDR1 SEHNR, CDR2 FQNEAQ (reference sequence). This CDR3 is built from 16 residues. Trimming took 4 bases from V and 6 from J; bases not matched to a gene: 6. The CDR3 DNA sequence: TGTGCCAGCAGCTCCCGACTAGCGGGAGGGATGGATACGCAGTATTTT. Translated: CASSSRLAGGMDTQYF.

The V and J genes are TRBV18 and TRBJ1-1; 9 positions agree with TRBD1. Unmatched junction bases numbered 0, after V lost 3 bases and J lost 1 base. This CDR3 has 14 amino acids. Germline-derived CDR1 and CDR2 are KGHSH and LQKENI. The CDR3 DNA sequence: TGTGCCAGCTCACCGGGACAGGGGAACACTGAAGCTTTCTTT. Protein product: CASSPGQGNTEAFF.

This chain uses TRBV5-6 with TRBJ2-7; TRBD2 is a possible D gene (6 bases). Germline V gene lookup returns CDR1 SGHDT and CDR2 YYEEEE. V was trimmed by 4 bases and J by 9 bases, leaving 17 bases between them. This CDR3 spans 13 amino acids. CDR3 sequence: CASSSPGVQGQYF. In DNA, the CDR3 is TGTGCCAGCAGCAGTCCGGGGGTCCAGGGGCAGTACTTC.

This chain's CDR3 is CATSEGQASSYEQYF. In nucleotides, the CDR3 is TGTGCCACCAGTGAAGGGCAGGCCAGCTCCTACGAGCAGTACTTC. The genes are TRBV24-1 and TRBJ2-7, with unresolved D. Trimming took off 4 bases at V and 0 bases at J, with 12 bases between the two ends. The CDR3 loop spans 15 amino acids. CDR1 is KGHDR, CDR2 SFDVKD, per germline.

The J gene is TRBJ2-1, the V gene TRBV28, with TRBD2 matching over 9 bases. The V gene end was trimmed by 7 bases and the J gene end by 4 bases; junction bases not matched to a gene: 5. Germline V CDR1 and CDR2: MDHEN, SYDVKM. This CDR3 has 14 residues. CDR3 sequence: CASKDAGGYNEQFF. In nucleotides, the CDR3 is TGTGCCAGCAAGGACGCGGGAGGGTACAATGAGCAGTTCTTC. The variable domain in full, completed from reference TRBV28 and TRBJ2-1, reads DVKVTQSSRYLVKRTGEKVFLECVQDMDHENMFWYRQDPGLGLRLIYFSYDVKMKEKGDIPEGYSVSREKKERFSLILESASTNQTSMYLCASKDAGGYNEQFFGPGTRLTVL.

The chain recombines TRBV12-5 with TRBJ1-5, with a possible D match to TRBD1 (5 bases). The CDR3 is 14 residues long. Trimming took off 6 bases at V and 1 base at J, with 10 bases between the two ends. The germline V gene has CDR1 LGHNT and CDR2 FRNRAP. The CDR3 region is CASGGGESNQPQHF. In nucleotides, the CDR3 is TGTGCTAGTGGCGGAGGGGAAAGCAATCAGCCCCAGCATTTT.

In this sample, this clone turned up a few times. The J gene is TRBJ2-1, the V gene TRBV28, with D possibly being TRBD2 (5 bases). Between the trimmed V and J ends, which lost 6 bases and 0 bases, there was a span of 12 bases. The length of the CDR3 is 15 residues. Per the germline V gene, CDR1 is MDHEN and CDR2 is SYDVKM. Here the CDR3 reads CASSLSGVSYNEQFF. CDR3 DNA sequence: TGTGCCAGCAGCTTAAGCGGAGTCTCCTACAATGAGCAGTTCTTC. Variable domain in full (rest from reference TRBV28 and TRBJ2-1): DVKVTQSSRYLVKRTGEKVFLECVQDMDHENMFWYRQDPGLGLRLIYFSYDVKMKEKGDIPEGYSVSREKKERFSLILESASTNQTSMYLCASSLSGVSYNEQFFGPGTRLTVL.

This chain connects TRBV7-9 to TRBJ2-5, with D possibly matching TRBD2 (5 bases). This CDR3 is built from 15 residues. Trimming took off 5 bases at V and 2 bases at J, with 15 bases between the two ends. Germline V gene data show CDR1 as SEHNR and CDR2 as FQNEAQ (reference sequence). CDR3 sequence reads: CASSAQLETQETQYF. The CDR3 nucleotides read TGTGCCAGCAGCGCCCAACTAGAGACTCAAGAGACCCAGTACTTC. The full variable domain, completed using reference TRBV7-9 and TRBJ2-5, is DTGVSQNPRHKITKRGQNVTFRCDPISEHNRLYWYRQTLGQGPEFLTYFQNEAQLEKSRLLSDRFSAERPKGSFSTLEIQRTEQGDSAMYLCASSAQLETQETQYFGPGTRLLVL.

This rearrangement joins TRBV12-3 or TRBV12-4 to TRBJ1-1; TRBD1 is a possible D gene (5 bases). V was trimmed by 4 bases and J by 4 bases, leaving 10 bases between them. This CDR3 contains 13 residues. The chain's CDR3 is CASSSGGITEAFF. CDR3 nucleotides: TGTGCCAGCAGTTCTGGGGGAATCACTGAAGCTTTCTTT.

The chain employs TRBV12-3 or TRBV12-4 and TRBJ2-1; D might be TRBD2 (6 bases). With 7 bases removed from V and 6 bases from J, the gap between germline ends came to 10 bases. This CDR3 spans 12 amino acids. In DNA form, the CDR3 reads TGTGCCAGCAATATGGGACTCAATGAGCAGTTCTTC. This translates into CASNMGLNEQFF.

The gene calls are TRBV6-2 or TRBV6-3 and TRBJ1-2; 9 nucleotides agree with TRBD1. This CDR3 comprises 14 residues. The V segment lost 2 bases and the J segment 12 bases; nucleotides outside the gene matches: 10. From germline, CDR1 is MNHEY and CDR2 SVGEGT. The CDR3 is CASSYARDRVDNTF. CDR3 DNA: TGTGCCAGCAGTTACGCCCGGGACAGGGTGGACAACACCTTC.